This T cell receptor (beta chain) stems from a study of beta chain features in type 1 diabetes (dated by TCRdb to the late 2010s). About the study as a whole: No differences in mean age, gender distribution, total cell number or subset yield were found between patients and healthy donors. Across all samples, fewer than 130 million sorted cells were examined, and cell number per subset correlated strongly with RNA yield. The study compared the TCRB repertoires of sorted circulating CD4+ T cell subsets in recently diagnosed type 1 diabetes patients with those in matched healthy donors. Regulatory and stem cell-like memory subsets were obtained from only 8 patients and roughly eight healthy donors, while naive and central memory subsets were obtained from all 30 or so donors.

Comment on this clone: Its antigen remains undetermined. No base-level quality is on record; no much larger clone is a single base apart.

All of the isolated RNA was reverse transcribed with the High Capacity cDNA Reverse Transcription Kit, so expressed TCRB transcripts were sequenced. Deep immunoSEQ sequencing was performed on naive, central memory and regulatory T cell samples, with an average of roughly 3.6 million total reads per sample. Sorted cells were lysed in RLT buffer, and RNA was extracted using DNase-treated RNeasy Micro or Mini kits according to cell number. Each cell subset was processed separately to prevent cross-contamination, with patient and healthy donor samples processed together. TCRB sequences were amplified from cDNA with the immunoSEQ multiplex PCR, producing 87-bp fragments spanning the CDR3 region. Sequencing of the amplicons was done on the Illumina HiSeq platform. In the authors' own workflow: Synthetic template baselines were used to correct PCR bias computationally, reads within Hamming distance 2 were collapsed, and singletons that could not be merged were discarded. Reads were aligned against IMGT to assign V, D and J genes, CDR3 length and insertions or deletions at six rearrangement sites. Within each subset, clonotype counts were normalized to sorted cell number, and only after that were true diversity and Gini coefficients computed with the tcR R package. The overlap coefficient, calculated on TCRB nucleotide sequences, was used to measure repertoire sharing. Out-of-frame TCRB sequences from naive cells were analyzed as a proxy for the pre-selection repertoire. TCRdb carries this immuneACCESS record with in-frame sequences only. Its versions omit some clonotypes, under half of them owing to an unresolved V gene in the studies checked, with the rest unexplained. From that table come the V and J calls and clone size; the DNA was used to work out D and trimming. In all, the sample holds 300,000 to 350,000 clones, and around a fifth of those were seen once. The top ten clonotypes cover 0.035% to 0.055% of the sample.

CDR1 and CDR2 (SQVTM, ANQGSEA) derive from the germline V gene. The CDR3 has 13 amino acids, counting the end cysteine and phenylalanine. The DNA shown is the 39-base CDR3, in frame from base 1. V is cut by 0 bases and J by 3 bases, and the space between the germline ends is 8 bases. Overall study results and their limits: Only small numbers of individuals were included in the HLA sub-analyses, which left unresolved whether HLA type had any influence on TCRB rearrangement. In all four CD4+ subsets, TCRB CDR3 length was moderately but significantly shorter in type 1 diabetes patients. Sequencing cDNA rather than genomic DNA could over-represent highly expressing activated cells, although activation and CD3 levels did not differ between groups. Patients with type 1 diabetes made fewer insertions and deleted more nucleotides at VDJ recombination sites, implying thymic rearrangement abnormalities. PCR may preferentially amplify shorter templates, but because patient and control samples were amplified and corrected together, any resulting skew would affect both groups equally. Naive, central memory and regulatory TCRB repertoires appeared more similar among patients than among healthy donors.

From each donor, a single peripheral blood sample of about 110 mL on average was drawn into heparinised tubes. Using a panel that included CD45RO, CCR7, CD25, CD127, CD95 and CD27, naive, central memory, regulatory and stem cell-like memory CD4+ T cells were sorted on a BD FACSAria II. Purity was above 95% for every sorted population. PBMCs were isolated immediately by Lymphoprep density gradient centrifugation and stained directly without culture. To minimize batch effects, samples were stained and sorted in pairs, one healthy donor with one patient per experiment. Recombination joined TRBV29-1 with TRBJ1-1; a tentative D call is TRBD1 (6 bases match). The receptor was isolated from a young woman in good health. The sample comprised naive CD4+ T cells from blood. The meaning of the sample's cell subset or site label: true naive CD4+ T cells. The CDR3 in this case is CSVEDQGHTEAFF. DNA sequence: TGCAGCGTTGAAGATCAGGGGCACACTGAAGCTTTCTTT.